The rows below give T cell receptor beta chains drawn from one sample of a study of cytomegalovirus exposure and HLA in healthy donors. Data came from immunoSEQ multiplex PCR; TCRdb stores just in-frame clones and leaves some out. In all, the sample yields roughly 80,000 clones. The sample comprised PBMCs. All receptors come from a young woman in good health and CMV-seronegative. Each CDR3 is given with its conserved first and last residue. A D gene is named only where the DNA matches it firmly.

d_call j_call v_call cdr3_nt cdr3_aa
. TRBJ1-2 TRBV7-9 TGTGCCAGCAGCGTCGCGACAGCTAACTATGGCTACACCTTC CASSVATANYGYTF
TRBD1 TRBJ1-1 TRBV27 TGTGCCAGCAGTTTATCCCCTCGACAGGGCCCTATGAACACTGAAGCTTTCTTT CASSLSPRQGPMNTEAFF
. TRBJ1-1 TRBV28 TGTGCCAGCAGTTTCGTGGGCCTGAACACTGAAGCTTTCTTT CASSFVGLNTEAFF
. TRBJ2-5 TRBV9 TGTGCCAGCAGCGTAGGCCAGATTCCGGCGGCCCAGTACTTC CASSVGQIPAAQYF
. TRBJ1-2 TRBV19 TGTGCCAGTAGTATCACAGGGTACTATGGCTACACCTTC CASSITGYYGYTF
. TRBJ2-7 TRBV6-1 TGTGCCAGCAAGGTTCCGGCAGGTTCGTTAGAGCAGTACTTC CASKVPAGSLEQYF
TRBD2 TRBJ2-3 TRBV29-1 TGCAGCGTACAAGCGGGGGGCTACACAGATACGCAGTATTTT CSVQAGGYTDTQYF
TRBD2 TRBJ2-7 TRBV7-2 TGTGCCAGCAGTGCTCTCGGGAGGGCCTACGAGCAGTACTTC CASSALGRAYEQYF
TRBD1 TRBJ1-5 TRBV2 TGTGCCAGCAGTGAGGGACAGGGGTCGGGGGAGCCCCAGCATTTT CASSEGQGSGEPQHF
TRBD1 TRBJ2-5 TRBV29-1 TGCAGCGGGGACAGGCAAGAGACCCAGTACTTC CSGDRQETQYF
. TRBJ2-7 TRBV6-6 TGTGCCAGCAGTCGACTAGAGGGAGACCACGAGCAGTACTTC CASSRLEGDHEQYF
. TRBJ1-2 TRBV6-1 TGTGCCAGCAGGGTGGGGACTTATGGCTACACCTTC CASRVGTYGYTF
. TRBJ1-4 TRBV6-5 TGTGCCAGCGGTCCGGAACAGAATGAAAAACTGTTTTTT CASGPEQNEKLFF
TRBD2 TRBJ2-5 TRBV30 TGTGCCTGGAGTGTCGGGCTAGCGGGAGAGACCCAGTACTTC CAWSVGLAGETQYF
. TRBJ1-1 TRBV5-1 TGCGCCAGCAGCTTGGGAGGAACTAACACTGAAGCTTTCTTT CASSLGGTNTEAFF
. TRBJ1-2 TRBV15 TGTGCCACCAGCAGGCTCAAGGGACTGACCTATGGCTACACCTTC CATSRLKGLTYGYTF
. TRBJ2-1 TRBV18 TGTGCCAGCTCACCAGTAAGAGGACTACCTTCCTACAATGAGCAGTTCTTC CASSPVRGLPSYNEQFF
TRBD2 TRBJ2-7 TRBV25-1 TGTGCCAGCAGTCCTTGGACTAGTAAATCCTACGAGCAGTACTTC CASSPWTSKSYEQYF
TRBD1 TRBJ1-1 TRBV11-2 TGTGCCAGCACCTCCGGGACAGGGAACACTGAAGCTTTCTTT CASTSGTGNTEAFF
TRBD1 TRBJ1-6 TRBV19 TGTGCCAGTATGCGGGACAGCTCCTATAATTCACCCCTCCACTTT CASMRDSSYNSPLHF
. TRBJ2-7 TRBV5-1 TGCGCCAGCAGCTACGAGGCTTCCTACGAGCAGTACTTC CASSYEASYEQYF
. TRBJ2-1 TRBV6-7 TGTGCCAGCAGTTCCCTTGACTACAACAATGAGCAGTTCTTC CASSSLDYNNEQFF
. TRBJ1-5 TRBV6-1 TGTGCCAGCAGTACCGCAGGTAGCAATCAGCCCCAGCATTTT CASSTAGSNQPQHF
. TRBJ1-1 TRBV6-1 TGTGCCATCTTCCGGGACACCGGGCCGAACACTGAAGCTTTCTTT CAIFRDTGPNTEAFF
TRBD1 TRBJ2-5 TRBV5-4 TGTGCCAGCCGGGACAGGGGGGCCTCGGGGGAGACCCAGTACTTC CASRDRGASGETQYF
. TRBJ1-5 TRBV6-6 TGTGCCAGCAGTACCGGGACAAGGGCGGTCGGTCAGCCCCAGCATTTT CASSTGTRAVGQPQHF
. TRBJ1-3 TRBV30 TGTGCCACAACTACTCCGGGAAACACCATATATTTT CATTTPGNTIYF
TRBD1 TRBJ2-1 TRBV2 TGTGCCAGCAGTGCGGCTAAGACAGGGGGCAATGAGCAGTTCTTC CASSAAKTGGNEQFF
. TRBJ2-3 TRBV5-1 TGCGCCAGCAGCTCCGGGGACAACCGAAACACAGATACGCAGTATTTT CASSSGDNRNTDTQYF
. TRBJ1-1 TRBV30 TGTGCCTGGAATCTGGGAGTTGGGACTGAAGCTTTCTTT CAWNLGVGTEAFF
. TRBJ2-1 TRBV2 TGTGCCAGCAGTCTGGGGCTAGGACAGTTCTTC CASSLGLGQFF
. TRBJ1-1 TRBV5-1 TGCGCCAGCAGCTTGGGGGGGGTTGGGTTTGGAAACACTGAAGCTTTCTTT CASSLGGVGFGNTEAFF
TRBD1 TRBJ2-5 TRBV5-4 TGTGCCAGCAGTTCTGGACAGGGACTTTATGAGACCCAGTACTTC CASSSGQGLYETQYF
TRBD2 TRBJ2-2 TRBV30 TGTGCCTGGAGACGAACGGGGGGGGCCAAGAACACCGGGGAGCTGTTTTTT CAWRRTGGAKNTGELFF
TRBD2 TRBJ2-5 TRBV7-9 TGTGCCAGCAGCTTGGGACTATCGGAGACCCAGTACTTC CASSLGLSETQYF
. TRBJ1-4 TRBV30 TGTGCCTACCAGGGGAGTCGGGGAGAAAAACTGTTTTTT CAYQGSRGEKLFF
. TRBJ2-7 TRBV7-9 TGTGCCAGCAGCCCCCCCCAGGACTCCGAGCAGTACTTC CASSPPQDSEQYF
. TRBJ1-3 TRBV4-1 TGCGCCAGCAGCCCCCCGGGGGGCGTTCCTTCTGGAAACACCATATATTTT CASSPPGGVPSGNTIYF
. TRBJ2-2 TRBV4-1 TGCGCCAGCAGCCAAGCCACAGGGTATAACACCGGGGAGCTGTTTTTT CASSQATGYNTGELFF
. TRBJ2-5 TRBV25-1 TGTGCCAGCAGTGGGACAGTTCAAGAGACCCAGTACTTC CASSGTVQETQYF
. TRBJ2-7 TRBV7-8 TGTGCCAGCAGCTTAGAGGGTAGCGGAATCTCCTACGAGCAGTACTTC CASSLEGSGISYEQYF
TRBD1 TRBJ2-7 TRBV30 TGTGCCTGGAGTGGCGCAGGACAGGCCTACGAGCAGTACTTC CAWSGAGQAYEQYF
. TRBJ2-1 TRBV14 TGTGCCAGCAGCCAAGGTACCTACAGCTCCTACAATGAGCAGTTCTTC CASSQGTYSSYNEQFF
. TRBJ1-2 TRBV2 TGTGCCAGCAGTGACAGAGGATCCTATGGCTACACCTTC CASSDRGSYGYTF
TRBD1 TRBJ2-6 TRBV4-1 TGCGCCAGCAGCCAAGATGGGACAGGGCCCGGATCTGGGGCCAACGTCCTGACTTTC CASSQDGTGPGSGANVLTF
. TRBJ1-5 TRBV7-2 TGTGCCAGCAGCTTAGTGGTCCTGGAGGATCAGCCCCAGCATTTT CASSLVVLEDQPQHF
. TRBJ2-7 TRBV19 TGTGCCAGTAGTATTTCAACAGGGCGTGTCGACGAGCAGTACTTC CASSISTGRVDEQYF
TRBD1 TRBJ2-1 TRBV6-1 TGTGCCAGCAGTGCCCGGTTGGACAGGGGGCGGGACACTGAGCAGTTCTTC CASSARLDRGRDTEQFF